A single sample is the source of the 13 T cell receptor beta chains below, sequenced in a study of CD8+ T cells in alopecia areata. It was cDNA, reverse transcribed from extracted RNA, that served as the sequencing template. TCRdb keeps only in-frame clones here, not all; method: immunoSEQ multiplex PCR. The repertoire includes about 64,000 clones, about 43% of them detected once, and just over 20% sits in the top ten. Treatment reported: oral pan-JAK inhibitor, 5-10 mg twice daily. The sample consisted of CD8+ T cells sorted from blood, taken at approximately week 36, from a patient treated with tofacitinib. The receptor set was obtained from a human donor with alopecia areata.

In its sample, this clone was seen a few times. This chain links TRBV29-1 with TRBJ1-2; D remains unclear. The V gene lost 5 bases and the J gene lost 2 bases, with 9 bases spanning the gap. The CDR3 has 12 residues. Germline assignment: CDR1 SQVTM and CDR2 ANQGSEA. CDR3 sequence: CSVQTMNYGYTF. CDR3 bases: TGCAGCGTTCAAACAATGAACTATGGCTACACCTTC.

The gene calls are TRBV6-5 and TRBJ2-1; D remains unclear. Trimming shortened V by 6 bases and J by 2 bases, and 8 bases separated the two germline ends. The CDR3 spans 13 residues. The germline V gene has CDR1 MNHEY and CDR2 SVGAGI. The CDR3 coding sequence is TGTGCCAGCAGCCTCGCGGCCTACAATGAGCAGTTCTTC. Its protein product is CASSLAAYNEQFF.

This clone showed up just a few times. The rearrangement uses TRBV29-1 and TRBJ2-7; 7 nucleotides match TRBD1. This CDR3 spans 15 amino acids. V lost 4 bases and J lost 4; bases outside the gene matches: 13. Germline values: CDR1 SQVTM, CDR2 ANQGSEA. CDR3: CSVVSQTGYPYEQYF. In DNA form, the CDR3 reads TGCAGCGTTGTGAGCCAGACAGGGTACCCATACGAGCAGTACTTC.

This chain uses TRBV9 with TRBJ2-1, with 7 bases that match TRBD2. The CDR3 spans 16 residues. The V segment lost 0 bases and the J segment 2 bases; nucleotides outside the gene matches: 5. The V gene's germline CDR1 is SGDLS and CDR2 YYNGEE. The CDR3 DNA reads TGTGCCAGCAGCGTAGATGGCGGGAGCCCCTACAATGAGCAGTTCTTC. Translated, it gives CASSVDGGSPYNEQFF.

V usage is TRBV29-1 and J usage is TRBJ1-3, with D uncertain. Germline V gene sequence: CDR1 SQVTM, CDR2 ANQGSEA. The germline V and J ends were trimmed by 4 bases and 0 bases, with 10 bases remaining between them. The CDR3 has 14 amino acids. Here the CDR3 reads CSVAGVSSGNTIYF. CDR3 sequence (DNA): TGCAGCGTTGCCGGTGTTAGCTCTGGAAACACCATATATTTT.

Only a few counts were recorded for this clone. Written as DNA, the CDR3 is TGTGCCTGGACCTCCCCACCGGACAGCTCTGGAAACACCATATATTTT. This sequence encodes CAWTSPPDSSGNTIYF. This chain connects TRBV30 to TRBJ1-3; TRBD1 might be the D (6 bases). Germline CDR1 reads GTSNPN; CDR2 reads SVGIG (reference sequence). With 4 bases removed from V and 0 bases from J, the gap between germline ends came to 16 bases. The CDR3 is 16 residues long. The full variable domain, its missing parts supplied by reference TRBV30 and TRBJ1-3, is SQTIHQWPATLVQPVGSPLSLECTVEGTSNPNLYWYRQAAGRGLQLLFYSVGIGQISSEVPQNLSASRPQDRQFILSSKKLLLSDSGFYLCAWTSPPDSSGNTIYFGEGSWLTVV.

The rearrangement joins TRBV28 to TRBJ1-2; D not certain. Trimming removed 4 bases at V and 5 bases at J, with 11 bases between. The CDR3 contains 13 residues. Germline lookup yields CDR1 MDHEN and CDR2 SYDVKM. CDR3 coding DNA: TGTGCCAGCAGTTCCTCTTTGGAGTATGGCTACACCTTC. It is translated as CASSSSLEYGYTF.

The J gene is TRBJ1-2, the V gene TRBV6-5; TRBD1 agrees at 8 bases. CDR3 length: 15 amino acids. Germline lookup yields CDR1 MNHEY and CDR2 SVGAGI. The ends lost 0 bases at V and 8 bases at J; junction bases unmatched: 8. CDR3 nucleotide sequence: TGTGCCAGCAGTTACTCCCCCCAGGGGGCGCGAGGCTACACCTTC. Translation gives CASSYSPQGARGYTF.

The V call is TRBV7-2, the J call TRBJ2-3; 10 nucleotides align to TRBD2. The CDR3 contains 17 residues. Germline trimming cut 1 base from V and 4 bases from J; bases unmatched to any gene: 8. Germline CDR1 and CDR2: SGHTA and FQGNSA. The CDR3 loop reads CASSLDPSGSVPDTQYF. CDR3 sequence (DNA): TGTGCCAGCAGCTTAGATCCTAGCGGGAGTGTTCCAGATACGCAGTATTTT.

The rearrangement links TRBV6-5 to TRBJ2-7; 7 bases agree with TRBD2. The CDR3 contains 15 residues. Germline loops: CDR1 MNHEY, CDR2 SVGAGI. J was trimmed by 2 bases and V by 2 bases; bases with no gene match: 6. CDR3 in amino acids: CASSYGDGGTYEQYF. Written as DNA, the CDR3 is TGTGCCAGCAGTTACGGGGACGGGGGGACCTACGAGCAGTACTTC.

This clone was observed a handful of times. This sequence joins TRBV29-1 and TRBJ2-1, with D tentatively TRBD2 (6 bases). The CDR3 has 15 amino acids. Germline V gene sequence: CDR1 SQVTM, CDR2 ANQGSEA. V lost 6 bases and J lost 1, with 16 bases in between. Here the CDR3 reads CSVSSASVSYNEQFF. The CDR3 DNA sequence: TGCAGCGTCTCGTCCGCTAGCGTTTCCTACAATGAGCAGTTCTTC.

This clone has only a few counts. This sequence joins TRBV19 and TRBJ1-5; TRBD1 matches at 8 bases. The CDR3 covers 15 residues. Germline loops: CDR1 LNHDA, CDR2 SQIVND (reference sequence). Trimming at V came to 5 bases and at J to 4 bases, leaving 7 bases not matched to a gene. CDR3 sequence: CASSDRGRVNQPQHF. As DNA, the CDR3 is TGTGCCAGTAGTGACAGGGGACGAGTAAATCAGCCCCAGCATTTT.

This chain connects TRBV7-9 to TRBJ1-1; D unresolved. The CDR3 consists of 14 residues. Trimming removed 2 bases at V and 5 bases at J, with 12 bases between. The germline CDR1 and CDR2 sequences are SEHNR and FQNEAQ (reference sequence). The CDR3 is CASSLFHGGTEAFF. The CDR3, as DNA: TGTGCCAGCAGCTTATTCCATGGTGGTACTGAAGCTTTCTTT.